The rows below give T cell receptor beta chains drawn from one sample of a study of post-analysis software for immune sequencing data. TCRdb reanalysed the PCR reads using MiXCR and keeps one entry per CDR3 protein. The sample comprises roughly 670,000 distinct CDR3 sequences, 55% to 60% of which are singletons, and around 10% rests with the top ten. The sample was blood. Receptors were obtained from a girl aged 2-10 years with multiple sclerosis. The CDR3 runs from the conserved cysteine through the conserved F or W. Fields, in order: V gene, J gene, D gene, clone size, CDR3 protein, CDR3 DNA. A D gene is named only where the DNA matches it firmly. Clone size is given for some rows only: seen once, a few or many times, or a class if the clone is expanded.

V gene: TRBV9
J gene: TRBJ2-1
D gene: TRBD2
clone size: .
CDR3 protein: CASSVGGGSVQFF
CDR3 DNA: TGTGCCAGCAGCGTAGGGGGCGGGAGCGTGCAGTTCTTC

V gene: TRBV7-2
J gene: TRBJ2-5
D gene: .
clone size: .
CDR3 protein: CASSFSARETQYF
CDR3 DNA: TGTGCCAGCAGCTTCTCTGCGAGGGAGACCCAGTACTTC

V gene: TRBV5-1
J gene: TRBJ2-3
D gene: .
clone size: .
CDR3 protein: CASSLMDAEQEQYF
CDR3 DNA: TGCGCCAGCAGCTTGATGGACGCCGAGCAGGAGCAGTATTTT

V gene: TRBV7-9
J gene: TRBJ1-4
D gene: TRBD1
clone size: .
CDR3 protein: CASSPEGQGLNEKLFF
CDR3 DNA: TGTGCCAGCAGCCCGGAGGGACAGGGCCTTAATGAAAAACTGTTTTTT

V gene: TRBV29-1
J gene: TRBJ2-7
D gene: TRBD1
clone size: .
CDR3 protein: CSVETGTYEQYF
CDR3 DNA: TGCAGCGTTGAGACAGGGACCTACGAGCAGTACTTC

V gene: TRBV5-1
J gene: TRBJ2-5
D gene: TRBD1
clone size: .
CDR3 protein: CASSLSHRGLEAQYF
CDR3 DNA: TGCGCCAGCAGCTTGAGCCACAGGGGGCTTGAGGCCCAGTACTTC

V gene: TRBV29-1
J gene: TRBJ2-1
D gene: .
clone size: .
CDR3 protein: CSVVLEVNEQFF
CDR3 DNA: TGCAGCGTTGTGTTGGAGGTGAATGAGCAGTTCTTC

V gene: TRBV6-1
J gene: TRBJ2-1
D gene: .
clone size: .
CDR3 protein: CASSEEAGPYNEQFF
CDR3 DNA: TGTGCCAGCAGTGAAGAGGCAGGCCCTTACAATGAGCAGTTCTTC

V gene: TRBV7-9
J gene: TRBJ2-1
D gene: TRBD2
clone size: .
CDR3 protein: CASRGAETSGSNEQFF
CDR3 DNA: TGTGCCAGCAGGGGGGCGGAGACTAGCGGGAGTAATGAGCAGTTCTTC

V gene: TRBV6-5
J gene: TRBJ1-4
D gene: .
clone size: .
CDR3 protein: CASSYNHPGTLDPLNEKLFF
CDR3 DNA: TGTGCCAGCAGTTATAATCATCCTGGGACCCTCGACCCACTTAATGAAAAACTGTTTTTT

V gene: TRBV6-1
J gene: TRBJ2-7
D gene: .
clone size: .
CDR3 protein: CASSASTSGTYEQYF
CDR3 DNA: TGTGCCAGCAGTGCGTCGACAAGTGGGACCTACGAGCAGTACTTC

V gene: TRBV7-2
J gene: TRBJ2-3
D gene: .
clone size: .
CDR3 protein: CASSFETSITDTQYF
CDR3 DNA: TGTGCCAGCAGCTTCGAAACCTCAATCACAGATACGCAGTATTTT

V gene: TRBV6-2/TRBV6-3
J gene: TRBJ2-7
D gene: TRBD2
clone size: .
CDR3 protein: CASSYSKAGGPWDEQYF
CDR3 DNA: TGTGCCAGCAGTTACTCGAAAGCGGGAGGGCCTTGGGACGAGCAGTACTTC

V gene: TRBV7-2
J gene: TRBJ2-1
D gene: TRBD1
clone size: .
CDR3 protein: CASSFEGGVSYNEQFF
CDR3 DNA: TGTGCCAGCAGCTTTGAAGGGGGCGTGTCCTACAATGAGCAGTTCTTC

V gene: TRBV9
J gene: TRBJ2-1
D gene: .
clone size: few
CDR3 protein: CASSVGSNNEQFF
CDR3 DNA: TGTGCCAGCAGCGTAGGAAGTAACAATGAGCAGTTCTTC

V gene: TRBV2
J gene: TRBJ2-4
D gene: TRBD2
clone size: .
CDR3 protein: CASRTLAGAKNIQYF
CDR3 DNA: TGTGCCAGCAGAACCTTAGCGGGAGCCAAAAACATTCAGTACTTC

V gene: TRBV4-2
J gene: TRBJ1-5
D gene: .
clone size: .
CDR3 protein: CASSQVVGNYQPQHF
CDR3 DNA: TGTGCCAGCAGCCAAGTAGTCGGCAACTATCAGCCCCAGCATTTT

V gene: TRBV7-2
J gene: TRBJ1-1
D gene: .
clone size: .
CDR3 protein: CASSRYGTEAFF
CDR3 DNA: TGTGCCAGCAGCCGATACGGGACTGAAGCTTTCTTT

V gene: TRBV6-2/TRBV6-3
J gene: TRBJ2-5
D gene: TRBD2
clone size: few
CDR3 protein: CASSFLAGGQETQYF
CDR3 DNA: TGTGCCAGCAGTTTCCTAGCGGGGGGGCAAGAGACCCAGTACTTC

V gene: TRBV29-1
J gene: TRBJ2-1
D gene: .
clone size: .
CDR3 protein: CSVGTFGEQFF
CDR3 DNA: TGCAGCGTGGGGACATTTGGTGAGCAGTTCTTC

V gene: TRBV5-1
J gene: TRBJ2-7
D gene: TRBD1
clone size: few
CDR3 protein: CASSLAGTGEQYF
CDR3 DNA: TGCGCCAGCAGCTTGGCCGGGACAGGGGAGCAGTACTTC

V gene: TRBV3-1
J gene: TRBJ1-2
D gene: .
clone size: .
CDR3 protein: CASSQDTRGALNYGYTF
CDR3 DNA: TGTGCCAGCAGCCAAGACACCCGGGGGGCGCTTAACTATGGCTACACCTTC

V gene: TRBV10-3
J gene: TRBJ2-5
D gene: TRBD1
clone size: .
CDR3 protein: CAISERGRGHETQYF
CDR3 DNA: TGTGCCATCAGTGAGCGTGGCAGGGGGCACGAGACCCAGTACTTC

V gene: TRBV4-1
J gene: TRBJ2-1
D gene: TRBD2
clone size: .
CDR3 protein: CASSLAGTSENEQFF
CDR3 DNA: TGCGCCAGCAGCCTAGCCGGGACTAGCGAGAATGAGCAGTTCTTC

V gene: TRBV4-1
J gene: TRBJ2-7
D gene: .
clone size: few
CDR3 protein: CASSLSGTTRHEQYF
CDR3 DNA: TGCGCCAGCAGCCTATCTGGGACGACAAGGCATGAGCAGTACTTC

V gene: TRBV3-1
J gene: TRBJ2-7
D gene: .
clone size: few
CDR3 protein: CASSIGGGSSYEQYF
CDR3 DNA: TGTGCTAGCAGCATTGGAGGGGGTAGCTCCTACGAGCAGTACTTC

V gene: TRBV10-3
J gene: TRBJ2-7
D gene: .
clone size: .
CDR3 protein: CAISESRGAYEQYF
CDR3 DNA: TGTGCCATCAGTGAGTCGAGGGGGGCCTACGAGCAGTACTTC

V gene: TRBV6-4
J gene: TRBJ2-1
D gene: .
clone size: few
CDR3 protein: CASSARIITGRSYNEQFF
CDR3 DNA: TGTGCCAGCAGTGCCCGAATAATTACAGGGAGGTCCTACAATGAGCAGTTCTTC

V gene: TRBV6-5
J gene: TRBJ1-2
D gene: .
clone size: .
CDR3 protein: CASSYGGFGYGYTF
CDR3 DNA: TGTGCCAGCAGTTACGGAGGGTTTGGATATGGCTACACCTTC

V gene: TRBV20-1
J gene: TRBJ2-7
D gene: .
clone size: few
CDR3 protein: CSARSSGGGSYEQYF
CDR3 DNA: TGCAGTGCTAGATCATCAGGGGGGGGGTCCTACGAGCAGTACTTC

V gene: TRBV7-9
J gene: TRBJ2-1
D gene: .
clone size: .
CDR3 protein: CASSPPLSSSYNEQFF
CDR3 DNA: TGTGCCAGCAGCCCCCCTTTGTCCAGCTCCTACAATGAGCAGTTCTTC

V gene: TRBV20-1
J gene: TRBJ2-1
D gene: TRBD2
clone size: once
CDR3 protein: CSAGLASYDEQFF
CDR3 DNA: TGCAGTGCTGGACTAGCCAGTTACGATGAGCAGTTCTTC

V gene: TRBV29-1
J gene: TRBJ2-5
D gene: TRBD2
clone size: few
CDR3 protein: CSVKRTSGRGETQYF
CDR3 DNA: TGCAGCGTAAAGCGGACTAGCGGGAGAGGGGAGACCCAGTACTTC

V gene: TRBV2
J gene: TRBJ2-3
D gene: TRBD2
clone size: .
CDR3 protein: CASSEQPGLGPDTQYF
CDR3 DNA: TGTGCCAGCAGTGAACAACCGGGACTAGGACCAGATACGCAGTATTTT

V gene: TRBV25-1
J gene: TRBJ2-6
D gene: TRBD1
clone size: few
CDR3 protein: CASSEWTGGSGANVLTF
CDR3 DNA: TGTGCCAGCAGTGAATGGACAGGGGGCTCTGGGGCCAACGTCCTGACTTTC

V gene: TRBV7-7
J gene: TRBJ2-1
D gene: .
clone size: .
CDR3 protein: CASSLRGGSGHEQFF
CDR3 DNA: TGTGCTAGCAGCTTGAGGGGCGGGTCAGGCCATGAGCAGTTCTTC

V gene: TRBV9
J gene: TRBJ2-1
D gene: TRBD1
clone size: .
CDR3 protein: CASSQVMSRDRETYEQFF
CDR3 DNA: TGTGCCAGCAGCCAGGTCATGAGTCGGGACAGGGAAACATATGAGCAGTTCTTC

V gene: TRBV4-3
J gene: TRBJ2-5
D gene: .
clone size: .
CDR3 protein: CASSQDLGGYDQETQYF
CDR3 DNA: TGCGCCAGCAGCCAAGATCTAGGAGGGTATGACCAAGAGACCCAGTACTTC

V gene: TRBV10-2
J gene: TRBJ2-1
D gene: .
clone size: few
CDR3 protein: CASSTLAAYSYNEQFF
CDR3 DNA: TGCGCCAGCAGCACCTTAGCGGCATACTCCTACAATGAGCAGTTCTTC

V gene: TRBV29-1
J gene: TRBJ2-1
D gene: .
clone size: few
CDR3 protein: CSVDLSSYNEQFF
CDR3 DNA: TGCAGCGTTGACTTGAGCTCCTACAATGAGCAGTTCTTC

V gene: TRBV7-2
J gene: TRBJ2-5
D gene: TRBD1
clone size: .
CDR3 protein: CASSWGQDQETQYF
CDR3 DNA: TGTGCCAGCAGCTGGGGACAGGACCAAGAGACCCAGTACTTC

V gene: TRBV7-2
J gene: TRBJ1-2
D gene: .
clone size: .
CDR3 protein: CASSLGPGLQSGGYTF
CDR3 DNA: TGTGCCAGCAGCTTAGGACCGGGACTCCAATCCGGGGGCTACACCTTC